Given below is one T cell receptor beta chain in context. Its antigen has not been determined. No base quality information exists; no much larger clone differs at one position. The V and J ends are trimmed by 3 bases and 7 bases, leaving 7 bases between them. The germline V gene yields ENHRY for CDR1 and SYGVKD for CDR2. Inclusive of the bounding cysteine and phenylalanine, the CDR3 is 12 residues long. The retained sequence is limited to the CDR3, 36 bases, with the frame set at the first base. To demonstrate the VDJtools post-analysis software, TCR beta repertoires were profiled from the peripheral blood of 10 to 15 young patients with multiple sclerosis. The multiple sclerosis patients were children and adolescents between roughly 6 and 17 years of age. The protocol used for the library was PCR. Instrument on record: Illumina HiSeq 2500. To reduce PCR and sequencing biases, unique molecular identifiers were built into the TCR beta cDNA libraries. Every 1 to 10 million input T cells yielded roughly 500,000 cDNA molecules, meaning each molecule approximated one T cell. The patient libraries were prepared and sequenced using the same protocol as the earlier healthy control dataset. Within a given batch, samples were prepared together, multiplexed and sequenced on the same HiSeq lane. Per the original workflow: MIGEC was used to process the raw barcoded reads, and molecular identifier groups with only a single read were discarded before consensus assembly and CDR3 extraction. VDJtools was used for post-analysis of the clonotype tables, with diversity normalized by down-sampling every dataset to the smallest sample size. To correct batch-related cross-sample contamination, repertoire overlap clustering matched CDR3 amino acid sequences but not nucleotide sequences. The raw public data were reprocessed by TCRdb itself: fastp quality trimming at Q25, MiXCR clonotype calling, in-frame beta chains only. Rows with one shared CDR3 protein collapse into an entry with the most common genes and DNA. The V and J calls, along with clone size, are taken from TCRdb and not from the paper's own processing. The sample data list a few hundred thousand distinct CDR3 sequences, and roughly 45% of these were observed just once. The top ten clones comprise about an eighth of the sample.

The sample belongs to a study of post-analysis software for immune sequencing data (dated by TCRdb to between 2014 and 2017). In terms of the full investigation: The recorded disease courses included relapsing-remitting, secondary progressive and progressive-relapsing multiple sclerosis, and some patients had no subtype annotation. A subset of samples was prepared in parallel using single-end sample barcoding, then pooled and co-amplified after Illumina adapter ligation. The patient repertoires were set against about 12 previously published healthy control repertoires from donors whose ages ranged from roughly 6 to 26 years. Summary of the overall study and its limitations: Compared with controls, multiple sclerosis patients had significantly lower normalized Chao1 diversity, a finding suggesting substantial peripheral T-cell clonal expansion. A handful of TRBV segments, including TRBV5-6, TRBV5-1 and TRBV20-1, were significantly more frequent in patients than controls. The multiple sclerosis patient group was slightly younger than the control group. Direct clustering with F measure showed strong co-clustering of samples prepared in the same batch, prompting a batch-effect correction.

The specimen was blood. The rearranged chain carries TRBV10-3 and TRBJ2-1; the D gene is perhaps TRBD2, from 5 matching bases. This TCR was recovered from a girl aged 5 to 17 with multiple sclerosis. CDR3 reads: CAISEWENEQFF. Here is the DNA: TGTGCCATCAGTGAATGGGAGAATGAGCAGTTCTTC.